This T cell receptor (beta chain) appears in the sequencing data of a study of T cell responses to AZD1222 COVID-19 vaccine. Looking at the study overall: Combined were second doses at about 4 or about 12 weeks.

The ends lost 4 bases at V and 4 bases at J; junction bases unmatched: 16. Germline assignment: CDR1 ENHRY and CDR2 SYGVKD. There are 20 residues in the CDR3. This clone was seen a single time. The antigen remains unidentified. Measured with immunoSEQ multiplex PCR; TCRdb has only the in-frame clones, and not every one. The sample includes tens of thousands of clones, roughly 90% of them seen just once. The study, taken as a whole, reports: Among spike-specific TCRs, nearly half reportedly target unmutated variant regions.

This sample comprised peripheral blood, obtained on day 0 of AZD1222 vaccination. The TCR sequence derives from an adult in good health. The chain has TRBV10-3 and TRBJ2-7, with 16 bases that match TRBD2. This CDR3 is CAISGPQQRGTSGGGYEQYF. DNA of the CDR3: TGTGCCATCAGTGGGCCCCAGCAGCGCGGGACTAGCGGGGGGGGTTACGAGCAGTACTTC.